These 32 T cell receptor beta chains were sequenced from one sample in a study of tumor-infiltrating lymphocytes in primary liver carcinoma (dated by TCRdb to between 2016 and 2019). RNA from unsorted whole blood was extracted with TRIzol reagent, and germline DNA was obtained with the DNeasy Blood & Tissue kit. Instrument on record: Illumina HiSeq 2500. A constant-region primer and ProtoScript II reverse transcriptase were used to reverse-transcribe TCRbeta-specific cDNA from roughly 480 ng total RNA. The TCRbeta libraries were prepared through three rounds of nested multiplex PCR following a slightly modified ARM-PCR procedure. The first two PCR rounds used multiplex TRBV1-TRBV30 forward primers with a Cbeta reverse primer, each for 10 cycles. The public reads were reprocessed in TCRdb via fastp at Q25 and MiXCR, keeping in-frame beta chains. Rows are unified per CDR3 protein, each entry keeping the most common DNA and genes. The sample table records a few hundred thousand distinct CDR3 sequences; 45% to 70% of these occur just once. The top ten hold over 15% of the sample.

The sample was peripheral blood. The receptors shown here come from a woman aged 25 to 39 with primary liver carcinoma and hepatitis B virus infection.

Points on this clonotype: A clone one base away is much larger, so this may be a read error. J is TRBJ1-5 and V is TRBV4-1; no clear D. The CDR3 is 15 residues long. Germline V gene lookup returns CDR1 MGHRA and CDR2 YSYEKL. The chain's CDR3 is CASSQLAGFNQSQHF. DNA of the CDR3: TGCGCCAGCAGCCAACTGGCGGGGTTCAATCAGTCCCAGCATTTT.

This clonotype was found a few times. The J gene is TRBJ2-3, the V gene TRBV6-5; D unclear. The CDR3 loop spans 15 amino acids. The germline V gene encodes CDR1 MNHEY and CDR2 SVGAGI. Trimming pared 0 bases from V and 2 bases from J, leaving 9 bases between. The CDR3 DNA reads TGTGCCAGCAGTTACTCGGCCAGGACCACAGATACGCAGTATTTT. Amino acids: CASSYSARTTDTQYF.

To note about this clonotype: A much larger clone lies one base from this, so it may be a read error. The chain links TRBV4-2 to TRBJ2-7, with TRBD2 matching over 13 bases. The CDR3 covers 15 residues. Looked up from germline, CDR1 is LGHNA and CDR2 is YNFKEQ. The CDR3 here is CTSSQGTSGNHEQYF. The CDR3 nucleotides are TGTACCAGCAGCCAAGGGACTAGCGGGAACCACGAGCAGTACTTC.

V gene TRBV6-1 combines with J gene TRBJ1-2; no clear D. Germline V gene sequence: CDR1 MNHNS, CDR2 SASEGT. Trimming stripped 2 bases from V and 4 bases from J, with 11 bases between. This CDR3 region has 14 residues. The CDR3 loop is CASSELVGPYGYTF. CDR3 DNA: TGTGCCAGCAGTGAACTCGTAGGACCCTATGGCTACACCTTC.

The chain employs TRBV24-1 and TRBJ2-3, with D unclear. The CDR3 extends over 13 amino acids. The V and J ends lost 4 bases and 1 base respectively, with 5 bases between them. Germline lookup yields CDR1 KGHDR and CDR2 SFDVKD. CDR3 coding DNA: TGTGCCACCAGTGACTTAGGCACAGATACGCAGTATTTT. Amino acids: CATSDLGTDTQYF.

The rearrangement uses TRBV29-1 and TRBJ2-3, with unresolved D. Trimming removed 7 bases from V and 4 bases from J, with 18 bases in between. This CDR3 has 14 residues. The germline V gene has CDR1 SQVTM and CDR2 ANQGSEA. The CDR3 region is CSAILGMGADTQYF. The CDR3 nucleotides read TGCAGCGCCATACTTGGCATGGGTGCAGATACGCAGTATTTT.

In its sample, this clonotype was seen a few times. This sequence joins TRBV13 and TRBJ2-5; TRBD1 aligns across 10 bases. Per germline, CDR1 PRHDT and CDR2 FYEKMQ (reference sequence). Trimming removed 6 bases from V and 4 bases from J; junction bases left unmatched: 8. The CDR3 covers 15 residues. The DNA of the CDR3 is TGTGCCAGCAGTCGCCTCGGACAGGGGGGAGAGACCCAGTACTTC. Encoded protein: CASSRLGQGGETQYF.

Points on this clonotype: With a much larger clone just one base away, this may be a read error. This chain joins TRBV4-1 and TRBJ2-3; D perhaps matches TRBD2 (5 bases). Germline loops: CDR1 MGHRA, CDR2 YSYEKL. The CDR3 extends over 16 amino acids. Trimming removed 4 bases at V and 6 bases at J, with 20 bases between. The CDR3 nucleotides are TGCGCCAGCAGCCGAAGCAAAGGACGGACTCATGATACGCAGTATTTT. Translated: CASSRSKGRTHDTQYF.

Turning to this clonotype: A read error may produce the germline difference seen at one junction end. The V gene is TRBV11-2, the J gene TRBJ2-5, with a tentative D call TRBD1 (6 bases). The V gene's germline CDR1 is SGHAT and CDR2 FQNNGV. The CDR3 consists of 13 residues. The CDR3 DNA is TGTGTCAGCAGCCGCGGACAGCAAGGGACCCAGTACTTC. Translating it yields CVSSRGQQGTQYF.

In this sample, this clonotype turned up many times. Its ends do not fully match the called genes, so a read error is possible. The chain couples TRBV6-2 or TRBV6-3 to TRBJ2-1; perhaps TRBD2 as D (6 bases). This CDR3 has 13 amino acids. Germline values: CDR1 MNHEY, CDR2 SVGEGT. CDR3 DNA: TGTGCCAGCAGTATGGAGGGCAGAACCTTTAGGCTCTTC. Amino acid sequence: CASSMEGRTFRLF.

This sequence joins TRBV6-6 and TRBJ1-6; 7 bases are a match to TRBD1. The germline CDR1 and CDR2 sequences are MNHNY and SVGAGI (reference sequence). The junction had 2 bases not matched to a gene; V was cut back by 5 bases and J by 4 bases. CDR3 length: 14 amino acids. The CDR3 nucleotides read TGTGCCAGCAGTATGGGACAGTATAATTCACCCCTCCACTTT. Its translation is CASSMGQYNSPLHF.

This chain joins TRBV19 and TRBJ1-5; TRBD1 matches 7 bases. This CDR3 is 13 amino acids long. The V gene's germline CDR1 is LNHDA and CDR2 SQIVND (reference sequence). V lost 8 bases, J lost 7 bases, and 8 bases stayed unmatched. The DNA for the CDR3 is TGTGCCAGTTCCCATGGACAGGCCCAGCCCCAGCATTTT. Encoded protein: CASSHGQAQPQHF. The full variable domain, with the rest looked up from reference TRBV19 and TRBJ1-5, is DGGITQSPKYLFRKEGQNVTLSCEQNLNHDAMYWYRQDPGQGLRLIYYSQIVNDFQKGDIAEGYSVSREKKESFPLTVTSAQKNPTAFYLCASSHGQAQPQHFGDGTRLSIL.

This CDR3 is CASSIRAFDQPQHF. CDR3 bases: TGTGCCAGCAGTATCCGGGCCTTTGATCAGCCCCAGCATTTT. The genes are TRBV28 and TRBJ1-5, with no clear D. V was trimmed by 5 bases and J by 5 bases, leaving 13 bases between them. Germline lookup yields CDR1 MDHEN and CDR2 SYDVKM. The CDR3 spans 14 residues.

Notes on this clonotype: The junction departs from the called germline gene at one end, perhaps through a read error. This chain uses TRBV29-1 with TRBJ2-3; TRBD1 matches at 7 bases. CDR3 length: 13 residues. Germline values: CDR1 SQVTM, CDR2 ANQGSEA. In DNA form, the CDR3 reads TGCAGCGTCGGCCGGGACAGTGGCATTACGCAATATTTT. It is translated as CSVGRDSGITQYF.

Details on this clonotype: The CDR3 end shows no conserved phenylalanine or tryptophan, and so a read error is likely. J is TRBJ2-3 and V is TRBV11-2, with a tentative D call TRBD2 (6 bases). Germline V gene sequence: CDR1 SGHAT, CDR2 FQNNGV. Trimming removed 0 bases from V and 3 bases from J, with 16 bases in between. The CDR3 extends over 17 amino acids. CDR3: CASSLDRGGVLTDTQYS. For the CDR3, the DNA is TGTGCCAGCAGCTTAGATCGGGGCGGGGTGTTGACAGATACGCAGTATTCC.

As for this clonotype: This could be a read error, since a much larger clone is one nucleotide away. The chain combines TRBV11-3 with TRBJ2-1, with 9 bases aligning to TRBD1. CDR1 and CDR2 from the germline V gene are SGHNT and YENEEA. This CDR3 has 14 amino acids. The CDR3 spells CASSFGTGWDEQLF. The CDR3 region has the DNA TGTGCCAGCAGCTTCGGGACAGGGTGGGATGAGCAGCTCTTC.

This clonotype was found many times. One base away lies a much larger clone, so this may be a sequencing read error. This chain uses TRBV11-2 with TRBJ2-5; 8 bases are shared with TRBD1. CDR1 is SGHAT, CDR2 FQNNGV, per germline. This CDR3 has 14 amino acids. In DNA form, the CDR3 reads TGTGCCAGCAGCTTGTCAGGGGGCCAAGTGACCCAGTACTTC. Protein: CASSLSGGQVTQYF.

This chain links TRBV28 with TRBJ2-1; no clear D. The germline CDR1 and CDR2 sequences are MDHEN and SYDVKM. V lost 1 base, J lost 6 bases, and 7 bases lay in between. CDR3 length: 13 residues. The CDR3 DNA reads TGTGCCAGCAGTTTATTGTACCGCAATGAGCAGTTCTTC. It encodes CASSLLYRNEQFF.

This clonotype occurred a few times. The conserved final phenylalanine or tryptophan is absent from the CDR3, which likely points to a read error. V usage is TRBV11-2 and J usage is TRBJ2-2, with a weak D call TRBD2 (5 bases). Trimming took 0 bases from V and 3 from J, leaving 14 bases between them. CDR3 length: 17 residues. Germline CDR1 SGHAT, CDR2 FQNNGV. CDR3 sequence (DNA): TGTGCCAGCAGCTTAGATCATCGGGGTAGGGACACCGGGGAGCTGTTTCTT. Translating gives CASSLDHRGRDTGELFL.

A word on this clonotype: This may arise from a read error, as a much more abundant clone is one base away. CDR3 amino acids: CASGYSTSASYGYTF. The CDR3 DNA reads as TGTGCCAGCGGTTACTCTACGTCAGCGAGCTATGGCTACACCTTC. The chain couples TRBV6-6 to TRBJ1-2; no reliable D call. The CDR3 length is 15 residues. From germline, CDR1 is MNHNY and CDR2 SVGAGI (reference sequence).

As to this clonotype: A read error may explain this, as a much larger clone is one base away. V gene TRBV6-5 combines with J gene TRBJ2-2; D gene unclear. The ends were cut back, 3 bases at V and 7 bases at J, with 9 bases in the middle. Germline loops: CDR1 MNHEY, CDR2 SVGAGI. The CDR3 spans 13 residues. DNA for the CDR3: TGTGCCAGCAGTTATCGCGTCCACGGGGAGCTGTTTTTT. Translating gives CASSYRVHGELFF.

Points on this clonotype: A read error may be the cause here, since a much bigger clone is one base away. This rearrangement joins TRBV7-8 to TRBJ2-3; the D gene is possibly TRBD1 (5 bases). This CDR3 has 16 amino acids. The ends were cut back, 2 bases at V and 4 bases at J, with 16 bases in the middle. The germline V gene encodes CDR1 SGHVS and CDR2 FQNEAQ. This CDR3 is CASSLLGTRAADTQYF. The CDR3 nucleotides read TGTGCCAGCAGCTTATTAGGTACCAGGGCCGCAGATACGCAGTATTTT.

As concerns this clonotype: Germline and junction disagree at one end, which may indicate a read error. The chain joins TRBV6-2 or TRBV6-3 to TRBJ2-4; TRBD2 matches 7 bases. This CDR3 has 16 residues. Per the germline V gene, CDR1 is MNHEY and CDR2 is SVGEGT. The CDR3 sequence: CVSSRQGLGAKNIQYF. CDR3 nucleotide sequence: TGTGTCAGCAGTCGCCAAGGACTAGGGGCCAAAAACATTCAGTACTTC.

The rearrangement joins TRBV30 to TRBJ2-1; TRBD1 matches at 9 bases. This CDR3 contains 14 residues. Trimming removed 4 bases from V and 8 bases from J; junction bases left unmatched: 9. Germline values: CDR1 GTSNPN, CDR2 SVGIG (reference sequence). CDR3 DNA sequence: TGTGCCTGGAACCTACAGGGGGCGAGAGATGAGCAGTTCTTC. It translates to CAWNLQGARDEQFF.

Of note for this clonotype: An end of the junction differs from the germline gene, which may be a read error. This sequence joins TRBV11-2 and TRBJ2-3; tentatively, D is TRBD1 (6 bases). The CDR3 is 15 amino acids. CDR1 is SGHAT and CDR2 is FQNNGV in the germline V gene. For the CDR3, the DNA is TGTGCCAGCAGCCGTTCCGGACAGAGCACAGATACCCAGTATTTT. Protein product: CASSRSGQSTDTQYF.

The rearrangement joins TRBV14 to TRBJ2-5; D uncertain. CDR3 length: 15 residues. Germline lookup yields CDR1 SGHDN and CDR2 FVKESK. Trimming removed 1 base from V and 5 bases from J, with 14 bases in between. The CDR3 region has the DNA TGTGCCAGCAGCCAAGTTGTTGGGGTGTTCGAGACCCAGTACTTC. This encodes CASSQVVGVFETQYF.

With regard to this clonotype: This may come from a read error, since a much larger clone is one base off. The chain carries TRBV11-2 and TRBJ2-5, with 7 positions matching TRBD1. V lost 5 bases and J lost 3; bases outside the gene matches: 6. CDR1 and CDR2 (germline): SGHAT, FQNNGV. The CDR3 contains 14 residues. The CDR3, as DNA: TGTGCCAGCAGCCAGGGACAGCTAAAAGAGACCCAGTACTTC. Translating gives CASSQGQLKETQYF.

This clonotype has ten or more counts. The gene calls are TRBV11-2 and TRBJ2-5; the D is unclear. The CDR3 contains 15 residues. Per germline, CDR1 SGHAT and CDR2 FQNNGV. Trimming removed 5 bases at V and 2 bases at J, with 15 bases between. The CDR3 here is CASSPNSGYQETQYF. For the CDR3, the DNA is TGTGCCAGCAGCCCGAATAGTGGATATCAAGAGACCCAGTACTTC.

The sample holds a few counts of this clonotype. This rearrangement joins TRBV10-2 to TRBJ2-4; TRBD1 aligns across 10 bases. CDR1 is WSHSY, CDR2 SAAADI, per germline. J lost 8 bases, V lost 10 bases, and 5 bases had no gene match. This CDR3 has 12 amino acids. CDR3 sequence (DNA): TGCGCCACCTCCGGACAGGGGGACATTCAGTACTTC. Translation gives CATSGQGDIQYF.

Many counts were recorded for this clonotype. This chain links TRBV11-1 with TRBJ2-3; maybe TRBD2 (5 bases). Trimming left V 5 bases short and J 3 bases short, with 15 bases between. Germline V gene sequence: CDR1 SGHAT, CDR2 FQDESV (reference sequence). The CDR3 extends over 15 amino acids. In nucleotides, the CDR3 is TGTGCCAGCAGCGTTCATCGGGGATTAACAGATACGCAGTATTTT. Its translation: CASSVHRGLTDTQYF. Based on the CDR3 plus reference TRBV11-1 and TRBJ2-3, the full variable domain is EAEVAQSPRYKITEKSQAVAFWCDPISGHATLYWYRQILGQGPELLVQFQDESVVDDSQLPKDRFSAERLKGVDSTLKIQPAELGDSAMYLCASSVHRGLTDTQYFGPGTRLTVL.

As regards this clonotype: One end of the junction varies from germline; a read error may be responsible. The chain combines TRBV4-1 with TRBJ2-2, with D possibly TRBD1 on 5 matching bases. The CDR3 length is 13 residues. The germline V gene encodes CDR1 MGHRA and CDR2 YSYEKL. CDR3 sequence reads: CVSSSRGKGGLFF. The CDR3 coding sequence is TGCGTCAGCAGCAGTAGGGGAAAGGGTGGACTGTTTTTT.

The V and J genes are TRBV11-1 and TRBJ2-2; no reliable D call. This CDR3 comprises 16 residues. Germline CDR1 and CDR2: SGHAT and FQDESV (reference sequence). CDR3 sequence: CTNSLELSSYTGELFF. The CDR3 bases are TGTACCAACAGCTTAGAACTATCATCATACACCGGGGAGCTGTTTTTT.